This T cell receptor beta chain was identified in a study of T cells in Graves' hyperthyroidism and ophthalmopathy. Study results and limitations: Clonotypes that were expanded in thyroid above 0.001 mostly appeared in blood too. For ophthalmopathy, model prediction preceded onset by a median roughly 6.3 months. The authors' 13 V-J model separated ophthalmopathy from stable hyperthyroidism.

CDR1 SNHLY and CDR2 FYNNEI come from the germline V gene. The CDR3 consists of 13 residues. The trim removed 11 bases at V and 5 bases at J, leaving 10 bases unmatched. Amplified TCR beta CDR3 regions derived from RNA transcripts. The HTBI primer set served for first-round RT-PCR of the TCR CDR3. TCRdb independently ran MiXCR on the multiplex PCR reads; one entry per CDR3 protein. The data contain 540,000 or so distinct CDR3 sequences, 40% to 55% of them singletons. This clonotype was seen just once. Antigen specificity is unknown. Together with thyroid ultrasound, orbital computed tomography, serum thyroxine and TRAb, clinical symptoms were used for diagnoses.

The V and J genes are TRBV2 and TRBJ1-1; 8 bases map to TRBD1. The TCR sequence derives from an adult woman with Graves' disease, either hyperthyroidism or ophthalmopathy (not recorded which). Sequences were obtained from peripheral blood or thyroid tissue (not recorded which). CDR3 sequence: CAFRTGKSTEAFF. For the CDR3, the DNA is TGTGCCTTTCGGACAGGGAAAAGTACTGAAGCTTTCTTT.